Below, 15 T cell receptor beta chains from the same sample are listed, as sequenced in a study of cytotoxic CD8 clonotypes in ibrutinib-treated CLL. Profiling relied on immunoSEQ multiplex PCR, and the TCRdb table lists in-frame clones only, not all of them. The repertoire holds more than 85,000 clones, with about 74% as singletons. This sample comprised PBMCs, obtained after 24 months of ibrutinib treatment. The receptors come from a human donor with chronic lymphocytic leukemia.

This sequence joins TRBV5-8 and TRBJ2-1; D is unresolved. The CDR3 extends over 14 amino acids. With 1 base removed from V and 4 bases from J, the gap between germline ends came to 9 bases. Germline-derived CDR1 and CDR2 are SGHTS and YDEGEE. The CDR3 spells CASSLSFSYNEQFF. Written as DNA, the CDR3 is TGTGCCAGCAGCTTGAGTTTCAGTTACAATGAGCAGTTCTTC.

DNA of the CDR3: TGCAGCGTTGCCAGAGGGCCGGGACAGCCCCAGCATTTT. It codes for CSVARGPGQPQHF. This chain uses TRBV29-1 with TRBJ1-5; unclear D gene. V gave up 4 bases and J gave up 7 bases, with 14 bases separating them. The CDR3 totals 13 residues. Germline CDR1 and CDR2: SQVTM and ANQGSEA. The full variable domain, completed using reference TRBV29-1 and TRBJ1-5, is SAVISQKPSRDICQRGTSLTIQCQVDSQVTMMFWYRQQPGQSLTLIATANQGSEATYESGFVIDKFPISRPNLTFSTLTVSNMSPEDSSIYLCSVARGPGQPQHFGDGTRLSIL.

J is TRBJ2-5 and V is TRBV2; 11 bases fit TRBD2. Germline CDR1 reads SNHLY; CDR2 reads FYNNEI. The junction had 8 bases not matched to a gene; V was cut back by 0 bases and J by 5 bases. The CDR3 sequence is 17 residues long. The DNA of the CDR3 is TGTGCCAGCAGTGAAGCGCTTCTTAGCGGGAGGGGGGAGACCCAGTACTTC. Encoded protein: CASSEALLSGRGETQYF.

The chain has TRBV7-9 and TRBJ2-3; no firm D call. The germline V gene encodes CDR1 SEHNR and CDR2 FQNEAQ (reference sequence). The CDR3 extends over 12 amino acids. V was pared by 5 bases and J by 10 bases, with 13 bases between. The CDR3 region is CASSPHGMPQYF. The CDR3 nucleotides are TGTGCCAGCAGCCCCCACGGCATGCCGCAGTATTTT.

This chain connects TRBV5-4 to TRBJ1-2; D is undetermined. Trimming pared 4 bases from V and 3 bases from J, leaving 16 bases between. This CDR3 contains 15 residues. Per the germline V gene, CDR1 is SGHNT and CDR2 is YYREEE (reference sequence). The CDR3 sequence: CASSQDTGRDYGYTF. The CDR3 DNA is TGTGCCAGCAGCCAAGATACGGGAAGGGACTATGGCTACACCTTC.

This clone was found a few times. The chain joins TRBV19 to TRBJ2-7; D might be TRBD2 (7 bases). This CDR3 is built from 14 residues. The ends were cut back, 9 bases at V and 4 bases at J, with 19 bases in the middle. The germline CDR1 and CDR2 sequences are LNHDA and SQIVND (reference sequence). Here the CDR3 reads CASKGGLAPYEQYF. DNA for the CDR3: TGTGCCAGCAAGGGGGGGCTAGCGCCATACGAGCAGTACTTC.

This rearrangement joins TRBV23-1 to TRBJ1-5; D unclear. Being an ORF, TRBV23-1 has a function that is uncertain. This CDR3 is 17 amino acids long. V dropped 4 bases and J dropped 2 bases, with 18 bases sitting between them. The CDR3 spells CASSRGPPRGRNQPQHF. DNA for the CDR3: TGCGCCAGCAGTCGAGGGCCACCCCGAGGACGCAATCAGCCCCAGCATTTT.

V gene TRBV5-1 combines with J gene TRBJ2-3; the D gene could be TRBD1 or TRBD2 (5 bases each). V was clipped by 4 bases and J by 0 bases, with 9 bases between them. Germline loops: CDR1 SGHRS, CDR2 YFSETQ. The CDR3 runs 14 residues. The CDR3 region has the DNA TGCGCCAGCAGCCGGGACCAGAGCACAGATACGCAGTATTTT. Protein: CASSRDQSTDTQYF.

The chain recombines TRBV2 with TRBJ2-1, with D possibly being TRBD2 (6 bases). V was trimmed by 9 bases and J by 6 bases, leaving 21 bases between them. The CDR3 consists of 15 residues. CDR1 and CDR2 (germline): SNHLY, FYNNEI. The chain's CDR3 is CARNSGSSPLNEQFF. The CDR3 DNA is TGTGCCAGAAATAGCGGATCCTCCCCACTCAATGAGCAGTTCTTC.

V gene TRBV19 combines with J gene TRBJ2-7, with a weak D call TRBD1 (6 bases). In germline, CDR1 is LNHDA, CDR2 SQIVND (reference sequence). Between the trimmed V and J ends, which lost 5 bases and 0 bases, there was a span of 14 bases. The length of the CDR3 is 15 residues. The CDR3 DNA reads TGTGCCAGTAGTCCGGGACACATTAACTCCTACGAGCAGTACTTC. Protein product: CASSPGHINSYEQYF.

In this sample, this clone turned up once. V is TRBV5-1 and J is TRBJ1-4, with 7 bases fitting TRBD1. This CDR3 region has 15 residues. Germline CDR1 reads SGHRS; CDR2 reads YFSETQ. V trimming: 5 bases; J trimming: 0 bases; junction bases outside the gene matches: 4. CDR3: CASSGTVATNEKLFF. DNA for the CDR3: TGCGCCAGCAGTGGGACAGTTGCAACTAATGAAAAACTGTTTTTT.

The rearrangement links TRBV28 to TRBJ2-7; 8 bases map to TRBD2. The V gene end was trimmed by 6 bases and the J gene end by 6 bases; junction bases not matched to a gene: 13. The CDR3 totals 15 residues. In germline, CDR1 is MDHEN, CDR2 SYDVKM. CDR3 coding DNA: TGTGCCAGCAGCAGACCGGGGGGGCAGGTGGGCGAGCAGTACTTC. It specifies CASSRPGGQVGEQYF.

This clone has only one observation. V usage is TRBV7-8 and J usage is TRBJ2-7, with D perhaps matching TRBD1 or TRBD2 (5 bases each). Germline V gives CDR1 SGHVS, CDR2 FQNEAQ. V lost 2 bases and J 7 bases, leaving 15 bases between the germline ends. CDR3 length: 14 amino acids. The CDR3 loop reads CASSLLRDRGEQYF. The CDR3 DNA sequence: TGTGCCAGCAGCTTACTCCGGGACCGCGGTGAGCAGTACTTC. The variable domain in full, with the rest retrieved from reference TRBV7-8 and TRBJ2-7, is GAGVSQSPRYKVAKRGQDVALRCDPISGHVSLFWYQQALGQGPEFLTYFQNEAQLDKSGLPSDRFFAERPEGSVSTLKIQRTQQEDSAVYLCASSLLRDRGEQYFGPGTRLTVT.

This sequence joins TRBV5-1 and TRBJ2-7; TRBD1 is a possible D gene (6 bases). Germline CDR1 and CDR2: SGHRS and YFSETQ. Trimming cost V 4 bases and J 6 bases, with 14 bases left between them. CDR3 size: 13 residues. Here the CDR3 reads CASSPDSSAEQYF. The CDR3 DNA is TGCGCCAGCAGCCCGGACAGCTCGGCCGAGCAGTACTTC.

V is TRBV28 and J is TRBJ2-7; TRBD1 matches 9 bases. This CDR3 contains 14 residues. Germline V CDR1 and CDR2: MDHEN, SYDVKM. The J segment lost 7 bases and the V segment lost 4 bases, leaving 8 bases of the junction unmatched. In nucleotides, the CDR3 is TGTGCCAGCAGTTCGGGACAGGGACTCTGGGAGCAGTACTTC. Residues: CASSSGQGLWEQYF. The full variable domain, with the rest looked up from reference TRBV28 and TRBJ2-7, is DVKVTQSSRYLVKRTGEKVFLECVQDMDHENMFWYRQDPGLGLRLIYFSYDVKMKEKGDIPEGYSVSREKKERFSLILESASTNQTSMYLCASSSGQGLWEQYFGPGTRLTVT.